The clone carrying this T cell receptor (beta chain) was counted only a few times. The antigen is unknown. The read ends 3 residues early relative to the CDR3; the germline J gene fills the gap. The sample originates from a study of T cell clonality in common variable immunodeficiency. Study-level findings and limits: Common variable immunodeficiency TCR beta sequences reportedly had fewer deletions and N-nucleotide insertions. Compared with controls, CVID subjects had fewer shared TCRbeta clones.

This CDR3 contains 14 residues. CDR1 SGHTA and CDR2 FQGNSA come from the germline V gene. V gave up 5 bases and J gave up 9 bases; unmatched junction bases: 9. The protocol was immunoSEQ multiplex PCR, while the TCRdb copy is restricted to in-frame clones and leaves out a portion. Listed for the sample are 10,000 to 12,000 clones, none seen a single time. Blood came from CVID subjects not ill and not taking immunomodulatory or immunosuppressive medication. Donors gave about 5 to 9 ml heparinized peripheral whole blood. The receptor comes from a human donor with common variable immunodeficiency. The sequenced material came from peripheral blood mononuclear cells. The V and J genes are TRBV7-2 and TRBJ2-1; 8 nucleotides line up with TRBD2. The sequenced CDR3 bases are TGTGCCAGCAGCAGGATCGGGGCGGGGGGTGAG. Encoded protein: CASSRIGAGGE. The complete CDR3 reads CASSRIGAGGEQFF.